This T cell receptor (beta chain) was sequenced during a study of neurological immune-mediated disorders. TCRdb called the 5' RACE reads again in MiXCR, with one record for every CDR3 protein. Of 25,000 to 35,000 distinct CDR3 sequences listed, about 3% are singletons. This clonotype was detected many times. The V end lost 3 bases, the J end lost 0 bases, and 5 bases lay between the germline ends. This CDR3 has 13 amino acids. The chain uses TRBV12-3 or TRBV12-4 and TRBJ1-2; a possible D gene is TRBD1 (5 bases). Sample: PBMCs. The source of this sequence is a woman between 25 and 40 years old with multiple sclerosis. The CDR3 here is CASSLGANYGYTF. The CDR3 nucleotides read TGTGCCAGCAGTTTGGGGGCTAACTATGGCTACACCTTC.